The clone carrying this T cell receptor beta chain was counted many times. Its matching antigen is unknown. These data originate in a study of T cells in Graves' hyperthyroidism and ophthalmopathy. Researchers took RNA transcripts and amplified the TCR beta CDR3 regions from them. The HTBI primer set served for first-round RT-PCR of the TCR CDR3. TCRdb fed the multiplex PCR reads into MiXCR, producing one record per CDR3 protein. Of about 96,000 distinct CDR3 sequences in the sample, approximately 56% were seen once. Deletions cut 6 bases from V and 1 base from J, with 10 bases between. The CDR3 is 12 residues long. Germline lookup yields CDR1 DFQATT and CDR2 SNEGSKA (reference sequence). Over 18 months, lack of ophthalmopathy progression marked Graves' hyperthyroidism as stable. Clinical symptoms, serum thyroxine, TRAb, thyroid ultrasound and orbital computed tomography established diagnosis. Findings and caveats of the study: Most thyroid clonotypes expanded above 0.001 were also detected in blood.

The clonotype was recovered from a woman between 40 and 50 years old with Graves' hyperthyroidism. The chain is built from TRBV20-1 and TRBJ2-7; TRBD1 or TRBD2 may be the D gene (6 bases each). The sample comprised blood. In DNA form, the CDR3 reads TGCAGTGCCGGGGGCTTTTCCTACGAGCAGTACTTC. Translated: CSAGGFSYEQYF.